One and the same sample provided the 10 T cell receptor beta chains below, sequenced in a study of T cell repertoires and HLA-DP antigens. The method was immunoSEQ multiplex PCR; TCRdb's version includes in-frame clones alone and lacks a portion of them. The table has about 89,000 clones, about 89% seen once. The antigens these receptors bind are not known. Input material: CD4+ T cells from PBMCs. All receptors derive from a man aged 50-60 years in good health and CMV-seronegative.

The CDR3 protein is CAGTNGGTDTQYF. For the CDR3, the DNA is TGTGCCGGCACGAACGGGGGCACAGATACGCAGTATTTT. V and J are TRBV6-6 and TRBJ2-3; D may be TRBD2 (5 bases). Germline CDR1 and CDR2: MNHNY and SVGAGI (reference sequence). The CDR3 loop spans 13 amino acids. V was cut by 11 bases and J by 1 base, with 13 bases left in between.

The chain uses TRBV7-2 and TRBJ1-2, with 8 bases matching TRBD1. The length of the CDR3 is 16 residues. Trimming cost V 1 base and J 4 bases; bases outside gene matches: 8. The germline V gene has CDR1 SGHTA and CDR2 FQGNSA. The CDR3 coding sequence is TGTGCCAGCAGCTTAGTGGGCCAGGGGGCGATCTATGGCTACACCTTC. Protein sequence: CASSLVGQGAIYGYTF.

This chain joins TRBV7-9 and TRBJ2-4, with 10 bases that match TRBD1. V trimming: 2 bases; J trimming: 0 bases; junction bases outside the gene matches: 10. CDR3 size: 19 residues. Germline V gene sequence: CDR1 SEHNR, CDR2 FQNEAQ (reference sequence). CDR3 bases: TGTGCCAGCAGCTTATCTGGGACAGGGGTCTCAATAGCCAAAAACATTCAGTACTTC. This translates into CASSLSGTGVSIAKNIQYF. The variable domain in full, with the rest retrieved from reference TRBV7-9 and TRBJ2-4, is DTGVSQNPRHKITKRGQNVTFRCDPISEHNRLYWYRQTLGQGPEFLTYFQNEAQLEKSRLLSDRFSAERPKGSFSTLEIQRTEQGDSAMYLCASSLSGTGVSIAKNIQYFGAGTRLSVL.

The chain joins TRBV7-8 to TRBJ2-7; no definite D call. The CDR3 is made up of 15 amino acids. V lost 2 bases to trimming and J lost 3 bases, with 14 bases between them. Germline lookup yields CDR1 SGHVS and CDR2 FQNEAQ. The CDR3 protein is CASSLRIGLSYEQYF. CDR3 DNA sequence: TGTGCCAGCAGCTTAAGAATAGGGCTCAGCTACGAGCAGTACTTC.

The gene calls are TRBV27 and TRBJ2-3; TRBD2 aligns across 7 bases. The CDR3 extends over 14 amino acids. J was trimmed by 2 bases and V by 8 bases; bases with no gene match: 7. The germline V gene encodes CDR1 MNHEY and CDR2 SMNVEV (reference sequence). The CDR3 DNA reads TGTGCCAGCCCCCTAGCGGTTTACACAGATACGCAGTATTTT. It specifies CASPLAVYTDTQYF.

The rearrangement joins TRBV18 to TRBJ1-4; 7 bases match TRBD1. Germline CDR1 reads KGHSH; CDR2 reads LQKENI. The CDR3 is 16 amino acids. J was trimmed by 4 bases and V by 2 bases; bases with no gene match: 7. The CDR3, as DNA: TGTGCCAGCTCACCAGAAGCGACAGGGCTTAATGAAAAACTGTTTTTT. Amino acid sequence: CASSPEATGLNEKLFF.

This clone was recorded a few times. The chain joins TRBV7-2 to TRBJ1-1, with TRBD1 matching over 7 bases. Germline CDR1 reads SGHTA; CDR2 reads FQGNSA. V shed 3 bases and J 6 bases; nucleotides not matched to a gene: 13. The CDR3 is 16 amino acids. CDR3 in amino acids: CASSLGLGVTGAEAFF. The CDR3 nucleotides read TGTGCCAGCAGCTTGGGCCTAGGGGTTACAGGGGCTGAAGCTTTCTTT.

V usage is TRBV25-1 and J usage is TRBJ2-1, with TRBD2 identical over 12 bases. Germline V gives CDR1 MGHDK, CDR2 SYGVNS. The V segment lost 5 bases and the J segment 6 bases; nucleotides outside the gene matches: 8. The CDR3 spans 16 residues. The CDR3 DNA reads TGTGCCAGCAGTACTCTAGCGGGAGGGCCTGGCAATGAGCAGTTCTTC. It is translated as CASSTLAGGPGNEQFF.

This clone showed up just a few times. The gene calls are TRBV23-1 and TRBJ2-1; 16 bases map to TRBD2. TRBV23-1 is marked as an open reading frame, function uncertain. The CDR3 contains 15 residues. Germline trimming cut 4 bases from V and 10 bases from J; bases unmatched to any gene: 4. DNA for the CDR3: TGCGCCAGCAGTCCCGGGACTAGCGGGAGGGGCGAGCAGTTCTTC. Translation gives CASSPGTSGRGEQFF.

The chain links TRBV9 to TRBJ2-1; a possible D gene is TRBD2 (6 bases). Germline V gene sequence: CDR1 SGDLS, CDR2 YYNGEE. The CDR3 is 14 residues long. Trimming left V 4 bases short and J 6 bases short, with 14 bases between. CDR3 nucleotide sequence: TGTGCCAGCAGCCCCCTGGCGGGGTCCAATGAGCAGTTCTTC. Translated, it gives CASSPLAGSNEQFF.